These T cell receptor beta chains were read from a single sample in a study of blood T cells in healthy people across ages. TCRdb analysed the 5' RACE reads with MiXCR anew, one entry per CDR3 protein. Of 650,000 to 800,000 distinct CDR3 sequences detected, around 45% appear once; the ten largest clones hold roughly a fifth. Sequencing was carried out using blood. Source of these receptors: a man aged 55 to 70 in good health. Each CDR3 is given with its conserved first and last residue. A D gene is named only where the DNA matches it firmly. For some rows the clone size is stated as once, few or many, or as a class when expanded; others skip it.

>TRBV4-1|TRBD1|TRBJ2-4|15|few
CASSQDGQDTNIQYF
TGCGCCAGCAGCCAGGACGGACAGGACACAAACATTCAGTACTTC
>TRBV3-1|TRBD2|TRBJ2-5|15|.
CASSQVRTSLETQYF
TGTGCCAGCAGCCAAGTTAGGACTAGTCTAGAGACCCAGTACTTC
>TRBV27|TRBD2|TRBJ2-7|14|few
CASRLAGAGYEQYF
TGTGCCAGCAGGCTAGCGGGGGCGGGGTACGAGCAGTACTTC
>TRBV30|.|TRBJ1-2|14|.
CAWNEPGAHYGYTF
TGTGCCTGGAACGAACCAGGGGCACACTATGGCTACACCTTC
>TRBV5-5|.|TRBJ2-3|15|few
CASSPFGERADTQYF
TGTGCCAGCAGCCCCTTCGGGGAAAGGGCAGATACGCAGTATTTT
>TRBV9|TRBD1|TRBJ1-6|18|.
CASSPRYFRTGGYSPLHF
TGTGCCAGCAGCCCTCGTTATTTCCGGACAGGGGGCTATTCACCCCTCCACTTT
>TRBV28|.|TRBJ2-2|16|.
CASSSGLVVGTGELFF
TGTGCCAGCAGTTCAGGGTTGGTCGTCGGAACCGGGGAGCTGTTTTTT
>TRBV20-1|.|TRBJ2-2|12|few
CSARGGTGELFF
TGCAGTGCTAGAGGGGGGACCGGGGAGCTGTTTTTT
>TRBV2|.|TRBJ2-7|14|.
CASSDGLARGEQYF
TGTGCCAGCAGTGATGGTCTAGCAAGAGGCGAGCAGTACTTC
>TRBV12-3/TRBV12-4|.|TRBJ2-4|14|.
CASSLAGQQNIQYF
TGTGCCAGCAGTTTAGCGGGACAACAAAACATTCAGTACTTC
>TRBV29-1|.|TRBJ2-1|11|.
CSVRVNNEQFF
TGCAGCGTTAGGGTGAACAATGAGCAGTTCTTC
>TRBV7-9|TRBD1|TRBJ2-3|16|.
CASSFLQGASTDTQYF
TGTGCCAGCAGCTTTTTACAGGGGGCTAGCACAGATACGCAGTATTTT
>TRBV14|TRBD2|TRBJ2-1|18|.
CASSQENERGFSYNEQFF
TGTGCCAGCAGCCAAGAAAATGAGCGGGGATTCTCCTACAATGAGCAGTTCTTC
>TRBV4-1|.|TRBJ2-1|16|.
CASSPSFSGSYDEQFF
TGCGCCAGCAGCCCCAGCTTTAGCGGCTCCTACGATGAGCAGTTCTTC
>TRBV7-9|TRBD1|TRBJ2-5|15|.
CASSLTAGGQETQYF
TGTGCCAGCAGCTTAACGGCAGGGGGCCAAGAGACCCAGTACTTC
>TRBV6-1|.|TRBJ2-7|16|few
CASSERRDPVSYEQYF
TGTGCCAGCAGTGAACGCAGGGACCCGGTCTCCTACGAGCAGTACTTC
>TRBV7-2|TRBD1|TRBJ2-4|13|.
CASSHDRANIQYF
TGTGCCAGCAGCCACGACAGGGCGAACATTCAGTACTTC
>TRBV20-1|.|TRBJ1-6|16|.
CSARHSHSSYNSPLHF
TGCAGTGCTAGACACTCCCATAGCTCCTATAATTCACCCCTCCACTTT
>TRBV4-1|.|TRBJ1-1|16|.
CASSQDPTRVNAEAFF
TGCGCCAGCAGCCAAGATCCGACAAGGGTCAACGCTGAAGCTTTCTTT
>TRBV18|.|TRBJ2-7|14|few
CASSPPQTLYEQYF
TGTGCCAGCTCACCACCTCAAACATTGTACGAGCAGTACTTC
>TRBV4-3|.|TRBJ1-6|15|.
CASSHTTGLDSPLHF
TGCGCCAGCAGCCACACAACAGGGCTAGATTCACCCCTCCACTTT
>TRBV5-1|.|TRBJ2-2|15|.
CASSSEGGNTGELFF
TGCGCCAGCAGCTCAGAGGGGGGAAACACCGGGGAGCTGTTTTTT
>TRBV24-1|TRBD1|TRBJ2-7|16|once
CATSDPWTGYSYEQYF
TGTGCCACCAGTGACCCCTGGACAGGGTACTCCTACGAGCAGTACTTC
>TRBV27|TRBD1|TRBJ1-2|15|few
CASTMDRGADYGYTF
TGTGCCAGCACCATGGACAGGGGGGCGGACTATGGCTACACCTTC
>TRBV20-1|.|TRBJ2-4|13|few
CSARRTEQNIQYF
TGCAGTGCCCGAAGGACAGAGCAAAACATTCAGTACTTC
>TRBV28|.|TRBJ1-5|14|.
CASSSEPSNQPQHF
TGTGCCAGCAGTTCCGAGCCTAGCAATCAGCCCCAGCATTTT
>TRBV6-6|TRBD1|TRBJ2-7|16|.
CASSKLPGQGTYEQYF
TGTGCCAGCAGCAAACTCCCCGGACAGGGAACCTACGAGCAGTACTTC
>TRBV20-1|TRBD1|TRBJ1-5|15|.
CSALRGQASNQPQHF
TGCAGTGCTCTCAGGGGGCAAGCGAGCAATCAGCCCCAGCATTTT
>TRBV12-3/TRBV12-4|.|TRBJ1-5|15|.
CASSSRDALYQPQHF
TGTGCCAGCAGTTCTCGGGACGCCTTGTATCAGCCCCAGCATTTT
>TRBV20-1|.|TRBJ1-5|12|.
CSTQRGDQPQHF
TGCAGTACCCAGCGCGGGGACCAGCCCCAGCATTTT
>TRBV3-1|TRBD1|TRBJ2-3|16|few
CASSQETGSGTDTQYF
TGTGCCAGCAGCCAAGAGACAGGGTCGGGCACAGATACGCAGTATTTT
>TRBV2|.|TRBJ1-2|11|few
CASREGFGYTF
TGTGCCAGCCGGGAGGGCTTCGGCTACACCTTC
>TRBV5-8|TRBD1|TRBJ2-7|14|.
CASSRGQGINEQYF
TGTGCCAGCAGCCGAGGACAGGGGATAAACGAGCAGTACTTC
>TRBV6-5|TRBD2|TRBJ2-1|16|.
CASTTSGRVTYNEQFF
TGTGCCAGCACAACCTCAGGGAGGGTAACCTACAATGAGCAGTTCTTC
>TRBV7-9|TRBD1|TRBJ1-1|13|.
CASTPGQGTEAFF
TGTGCCAGCACCCCCGGACAGGGGACTGAAGCTTTCTTT
>TRBV20-1|.|TRBJ2-3|15|.
CSASAGTNIPDTQYF
TGCAGTGCTTCTGCCGGGACCAATATCCCAGATACGCAGTATTTT
>TRBV4-3|TRBD1|TRBJ2-4|17|once
CASSQDPQGVAKNIQYF
TGCGCCAGCAGCCAAGATCCTCAGGGGGTAGCCAAAAACATTCAGTACTTC
>TRBV20-1|TRBD1|TRBJ2-7|13|few
CSAPETGVGEQYF
TGCAGTGCTCCCGAAACAGGGGTTGGCGAGCAGTACTTC
>TRBV12-3/TRBV12-4|.|TRBJ2-7|15|.
CASSAQGSSYNEQYF
TGTGCCAGCAGTGCACAGGGAAGCTCCTACAATGAGCAGTACTTC
>TRBV6-5|.|TRBJ2-7|14|few
CASSPGEGTYEQYF
TGTGCCAGCAGCCCAGGGGAGGGGACCTACGAGCAGTACTTC
>TRBV15|.|TRBJ2-3|13|.
CATSSDPGDTQYF
TGTGCCACCAGCAGTGATCCGGGGGATACGCAGTATTTT
>TRBV13|.|TRBJ2-3|15|many
CASSLKWTAQDTQYF
TGTGCCAGCAGCTTAAAATGGACAGCTCAGGATACGCAGTATTTT
>TRBV7-2|.|TRBJ2-7|14|many
CASSLEGVTYEQYF
TGTGCCAGCAGCTTAGAAGGGGTGACCTACGAGCAGTACTTC
>TRBV9|.|TRBJ1-1|12|.
CASSVREGEAFF
TGTGCCAGCAGCGTACGGGAAGGCGAAGCTTTCTTT
>TRBV4-1|.|TRBJ1-1|15|once
CASSQDQVANTEAFF
TGCGCCAGCAGCCAAGATCAGGTAGCGAACACTGAAGCTTTCTTT
>TRBV7-3|TRBD2|TRBJ2-7|19|.
CASSLTALAGVPSYNEQYF
TGTGCCAGCAGCTTAACGGCACTAGCGGGGGTCCCCTCCTACAATGAGCAGTACTTC
>TRBV11-1|TRBD1|TRBJ2-5|15|.
CASSYWTGSGETQYF
TGTGCCAGCAGTTACTGGACAGGGTCCGGAGAGACCCAGTACTTC
>TRBV28|TRBD1|TRBJ2-5|15|.
CASSSPATGGETQYF
TGTGCCAGCAGTTCCCCTGCGACAGGGGGGGAGACCCAGTACTTC
>TRBV7-9|.|TRBJ2-3|15|.
CASSLFGTETDTQYF
TGTGCCAGCAGCCTCTTCGGGACTGAGACAGATACGCAGTATTTT
>TRBV7-9|TRBD1|TRBJ1-2|17|.
CASSLDGDRLANYGYTF
TGTGCCAGCAGCTTAGATGGGGACAGGCTAGCTAACTATGGCTACACCTTC